What follows are 2 T cell receptor beta chains derived from one specimen sequenced in a study of blood T cells in healthy people across ages. Then a second PCR, running roughly 7 to 11 cycles, was carried out with a sample-barcoded 5' primer and a J-beta primer mix. TCRdb reanalysed the 5' RACE reads using MiXCR and keeps one entry per CDR3 protein. Of about 800,000 distinct CDR3 sequences listed, just under 25% are singletons. A further study also used this sample, focusing on T cells of mothers and their children.

The sequenced sample was blood. These receptors all come from a boy under 18 in good health.

Comment on this clonotype: The CDR3 ends on some other residue instead of the conserved phenylalanine or tryptophan, so this is likely a read error. This CDR3 is CASSQDLATYEQYL. In nucleotides, the CDR3 is TGCGCCAGCAGCCAAGACCTGGCGACCTACGAGCAGTACCTC. This chain joins TRBV4-3 and TRBJ2-5; no reliable D call. The J call is uncertain, as TRBJ2-7 better fits the DNA end. Looked up from germline, CDR1 is LGHNA and CDR2 is YSLEER. The CDR3 runs 14 residues.

This clonotype was counted only a few times. The J gene is TRBJ1-6, the V gene TRBV7-2; D uncertain. The V gene's germline CDR1 is SGHTA and CDR2 FQGNSA. There are 15 residues in the CDR3. Trimming cost V 5 bases and J 11 bases, with 19 bases left between them. The DNA of the CDR3 is TGTGCCAGCAGCACGCAAGCACCGGGAGCTACACCCCTCCACTTT. Protein sequence: CASSTQAPGATPLHF.